The present T cell receptor (beta chain) was sequenced within a study of preoperative IRX-2 immunotherapy in early breast cancer. Indicated treatment: preoperative locoregional IRX-2 cytokine immunotherapy. Samples came from a phase Ib trial of preoperative locoregional IRX-2 cytokine immunotherapy. The repertoire was sequenced with immunoSEQ multiplex PCR; TCRdb's copy has only in-frame clones and lacks some. This table holds about 38,000 clones, 80% to 90% found once. Losses at the gene ends were 7 bases for V and 1 base for J; bases not matched to a gene: 8. CDR1 is MNHGY and CDR2 is SAAAGT in the germline V gene. The CDR3 extends over 15 amino acids.

The sequence derives from a human donor with breast cancer. This chain links TRBV6-8 with TRBJ2-7; 9 bases line up with TRBD1. The sequenced sample was lymph node tissue, obtained after IRX-2 immunotherapy. The CDR3 region has the DNA TGTGCCAGCAATTCGGGACAGGGAAATTCCTACGAGCAGTACTTC. It is translated as CASNSGQGNSYEQYF.